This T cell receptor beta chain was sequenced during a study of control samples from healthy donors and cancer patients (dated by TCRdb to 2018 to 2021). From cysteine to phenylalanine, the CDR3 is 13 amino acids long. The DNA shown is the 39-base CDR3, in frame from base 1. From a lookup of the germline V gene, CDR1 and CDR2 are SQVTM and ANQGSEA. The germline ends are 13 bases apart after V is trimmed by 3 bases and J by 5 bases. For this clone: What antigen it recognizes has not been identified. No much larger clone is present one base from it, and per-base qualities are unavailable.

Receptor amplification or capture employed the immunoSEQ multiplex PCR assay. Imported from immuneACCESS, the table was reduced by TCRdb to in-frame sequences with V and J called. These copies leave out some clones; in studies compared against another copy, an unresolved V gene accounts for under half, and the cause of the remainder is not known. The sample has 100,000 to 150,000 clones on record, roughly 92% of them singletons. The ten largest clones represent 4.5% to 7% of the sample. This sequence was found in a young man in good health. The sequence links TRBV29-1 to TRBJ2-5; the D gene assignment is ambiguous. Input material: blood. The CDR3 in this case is CSVEAQLGETQYF. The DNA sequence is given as TGCAGCGTTGAGGCGCAGCTTGGGGAGACCCAGTACTTC.